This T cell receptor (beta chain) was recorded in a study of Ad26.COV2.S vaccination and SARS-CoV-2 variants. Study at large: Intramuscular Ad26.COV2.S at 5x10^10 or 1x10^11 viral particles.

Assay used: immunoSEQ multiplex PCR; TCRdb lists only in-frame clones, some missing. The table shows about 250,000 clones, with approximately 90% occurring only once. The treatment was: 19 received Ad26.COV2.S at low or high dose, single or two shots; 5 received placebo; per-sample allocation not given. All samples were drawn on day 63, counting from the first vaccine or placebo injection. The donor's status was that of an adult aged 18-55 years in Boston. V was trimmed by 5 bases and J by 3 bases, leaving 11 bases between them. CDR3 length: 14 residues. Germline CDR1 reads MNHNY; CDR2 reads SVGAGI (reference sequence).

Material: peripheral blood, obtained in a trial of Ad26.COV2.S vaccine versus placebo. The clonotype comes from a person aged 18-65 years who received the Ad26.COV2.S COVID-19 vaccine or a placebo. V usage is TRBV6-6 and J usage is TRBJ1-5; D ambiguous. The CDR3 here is CASSNPRINQPQHF. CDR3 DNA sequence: TGTGCCAGCAGTAACCCCCGGATCAATCAGCCCCAGCATTTT.